These T cell receptor beta chains were read from a single sample in a study of regulatory T cells in long-lasting Graves disease. Via MiXCR, TCRdb re-called the multiplex PCR reads, giving one row per CDR3 protein. This sample carries hundreds of thousands of distinct CDR3 sequences, 20% to 25% of them seen once, and the ten largest clones take 7.8%. The sequenced sample was peripheral blood mononuclear cells (PBMCs), obtained when the disease was refractory, from a patient treated with antithyroid drugs. These receptors originate from a female donor with Graves disease. Each CDR3 is given with its conserved first and last residue. A D gene is named only where the DNA matches it firmly. Where a row states a size, it is once, few, many or the class of an expanded clone; other rows omit it.

CDR3 DNA | CDR3 protein | D gene | J gene | clone size | V gene
TGTGCCAGCAGTTTTGGGGGTACGGGTCGAGGGACCCAGTACTTC | CASSFGGTGRGTQYF | NA | TRBJ2-5 | many | TRBV12-3/TRBV12-4
TGCAGTGCTAGACGGATCCGGGATCTCGCACTCAGTGGCTACACCTTC | CSARRIRDLALSGYTF | NA | TRBJ1-2 | NA | TRBV20-1
TGCAGCGTGCGACAGGGACGGGTCACCGGGGAGCTGTTTTTT | CSVRQGRVTGELFF | TRBD1 | TRBJ2-2 | few | TRBV29-1
TGTGCCAGCAGCGTAGCGGATAGCGGGAGCTACATTCAGTACTTC | CASSVADSGSYIQYF | TRBD2 | TRBJ2-4 | NA | TRBV9
TGTGCCAGCAGTCCGGACAGGGGGTCTAAGACCCAGTACTTC | CASSPDRGSKTQYF | TRBD1 | TRBJ2-5 | many | TRBV28
TGTGCCTGGAGTGTTAACAACAAGGAACTGTTTTTT | CAWSVNNKELFF | NA | TRBJ1-4 | many | TRBV30
TGTGCCACCAGTGAAACAGGGGAATATGGCTACACCTTC | CATSETGEYGYTF | TRBD1 | TRBJ1-2 | NA | TRBV24-1
TGTGCCAGCAGCTTATCTGACAGGGTTTACGAGCAGTACTTC | CASSLSDRVYEQYF | TRBD1 | TRBJ2-7 | NA | TRBV5-4
TGTGCCAGCTCCGCGCTGCTCAACGAGCAGTACTTC | CASSALLNEQYF | NA | TRBJ2-7 | many | TRBV12-3/TRBV12-4
TGCAGTGCTACGCTTAGCGGGAGGGCCTTTAGGTACGAGCAGTACTTC | CSATLSGRAFRYEQYF | TRBD2 | TRBJ2-7 | NA | TRBV20-1
TGTGCCAGCAGCGTGGCGGGATACTACGAGCAGTACTTC | CASSVAGYYEQYF | NA | TRBJ2-7 | many | TRBV7-2